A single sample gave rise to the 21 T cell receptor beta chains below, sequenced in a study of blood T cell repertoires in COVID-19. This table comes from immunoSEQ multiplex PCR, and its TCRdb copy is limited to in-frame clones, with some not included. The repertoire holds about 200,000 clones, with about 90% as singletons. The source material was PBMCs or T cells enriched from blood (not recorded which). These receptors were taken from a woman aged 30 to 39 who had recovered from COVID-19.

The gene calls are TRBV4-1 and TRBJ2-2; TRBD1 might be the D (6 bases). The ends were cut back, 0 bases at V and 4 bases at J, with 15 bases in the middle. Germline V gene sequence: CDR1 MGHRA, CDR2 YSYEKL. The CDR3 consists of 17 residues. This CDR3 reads CASSQENRASGTGELFF. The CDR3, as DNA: TGCGCCAGCAGCCAAGAAAACAGGGCCTCTGGCACCGGGGAGCTGTTTTTT.

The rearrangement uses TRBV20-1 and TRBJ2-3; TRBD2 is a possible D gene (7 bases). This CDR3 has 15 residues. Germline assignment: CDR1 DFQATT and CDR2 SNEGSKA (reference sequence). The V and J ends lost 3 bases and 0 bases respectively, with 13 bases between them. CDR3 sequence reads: CSASWGGFSTDTQYF. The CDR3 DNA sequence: TGCAGTGCTAGTTGGGGGGGCTTTAGCACAGATACGCAGTATTTT.

The CDR3 sequence is CASSGDLPRSGSPLHF. The DNA of the CDR3 is TGTGCCAGCAGTGGGGACTTACCCCGGTCCGGTTCACCCCTCCACTTT. This chain connects TRBV2 to TRBJ1-6, with TRBD1 as a possible D gene (5 bases). V was clipped by 4 bases and J by 9 bases, with 19 bases between them. The CDR3 totals 16 residues. In germline, CDR1 is SNHLY, CDR2 FYNNEI. Drawing the rest from reference TRBV2 and TRBJ1-6, the complete variable domain is EPEVTQTPSHQVTQMGQEVILRCVPISNHLYFYWYRQILGQKVEFLVSFYNNEISEKSEIFDDQFSVERPDGSNFTLKIRSTKLEDSAMYFCASSGDLPRSGSPLHFGNGTRLTVT.

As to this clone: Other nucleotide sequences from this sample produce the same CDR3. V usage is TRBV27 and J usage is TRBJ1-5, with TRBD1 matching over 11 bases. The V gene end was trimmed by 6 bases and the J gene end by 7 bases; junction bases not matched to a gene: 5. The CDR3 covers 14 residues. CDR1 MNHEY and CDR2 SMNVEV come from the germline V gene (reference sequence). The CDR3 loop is CASSSGTGGQPQHF. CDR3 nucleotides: TGTGCCAGCAGCTCGGGGACAGGGGGACAGCCCCAGCATTTT.

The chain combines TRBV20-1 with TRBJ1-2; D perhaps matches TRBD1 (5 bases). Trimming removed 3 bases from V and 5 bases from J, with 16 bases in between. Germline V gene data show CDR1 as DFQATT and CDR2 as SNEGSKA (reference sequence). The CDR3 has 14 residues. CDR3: CSASPGGGGYGYTF. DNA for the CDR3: TGCAGTGCTAGTCCCGGCGGGGGTGGGTATGGCTACACCTTC.

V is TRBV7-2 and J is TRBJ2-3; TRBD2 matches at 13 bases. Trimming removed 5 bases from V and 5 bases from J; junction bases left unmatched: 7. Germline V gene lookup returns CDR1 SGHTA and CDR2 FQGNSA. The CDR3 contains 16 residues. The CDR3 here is CASSPRTSGGVDTQYF. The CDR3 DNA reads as TGTGCCAGCAGCCCCCGGACTAGCGGGGGTGTAGATACGCAGTATTTT.

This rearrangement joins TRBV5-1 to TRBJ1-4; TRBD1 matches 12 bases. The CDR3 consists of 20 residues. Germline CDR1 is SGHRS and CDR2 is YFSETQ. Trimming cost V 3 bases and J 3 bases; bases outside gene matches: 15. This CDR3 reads CASSSTPPGQGAPANEKLFF. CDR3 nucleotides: TGCGCCAGCAGCTCCACACCGCCGGGACAGGGGGCTCCAGCTAATGAAAAACTGTTTTTT.

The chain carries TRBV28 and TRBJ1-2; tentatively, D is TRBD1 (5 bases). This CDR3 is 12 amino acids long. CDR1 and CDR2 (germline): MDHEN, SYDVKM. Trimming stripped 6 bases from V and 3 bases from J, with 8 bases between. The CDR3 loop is CASSKTDYGYTF. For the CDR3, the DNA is TGTGCCAGCAGCAAGACAGACTATGGCTACACCTTC.

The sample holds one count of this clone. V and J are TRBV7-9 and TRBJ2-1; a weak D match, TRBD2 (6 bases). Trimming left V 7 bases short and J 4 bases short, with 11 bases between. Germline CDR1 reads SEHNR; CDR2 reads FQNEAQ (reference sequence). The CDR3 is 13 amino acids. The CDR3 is CASMGSGYNEQFF. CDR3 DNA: TGTGCCAGCATGGGTAGCGGATACAATGAGCAGTTCTTC.

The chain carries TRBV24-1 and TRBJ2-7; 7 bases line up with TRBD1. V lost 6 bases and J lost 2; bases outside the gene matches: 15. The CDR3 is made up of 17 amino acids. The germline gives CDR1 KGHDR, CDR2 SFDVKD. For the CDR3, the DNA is TGTGCCACCAGTCCGGGACAGTTGGGGCGGTGGGCCTACGAGCAGTACTTC. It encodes CATSPGQLGRWAYEQYF.

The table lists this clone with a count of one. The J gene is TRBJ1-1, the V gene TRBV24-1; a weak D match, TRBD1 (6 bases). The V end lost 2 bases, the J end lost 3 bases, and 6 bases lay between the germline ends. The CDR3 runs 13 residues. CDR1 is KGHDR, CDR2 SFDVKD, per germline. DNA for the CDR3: TGTGCCACCAGTGATTGGACAGACACTGAAGCTTTCTTT. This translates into CATSDWTDTEAFF.

The CDR3 loop reads CASSSKGQDTGELFF. The CDR3 DNA reads TGTGCCAGCAGTTCGAAAGGACAGGACACCGGGGAGCTGTTTTTT. This chain uses TRBV27 with TRBJ2-2; 7 nucleotides match TRBD1. From germline, CDR1 is MNHEY and CDR2 SMNVEV (reference sequence). Unmatched junction bases numbered 5, after V lost 4 bases and J lost 3 bases. The CDR3 sequence is 15 residues long.

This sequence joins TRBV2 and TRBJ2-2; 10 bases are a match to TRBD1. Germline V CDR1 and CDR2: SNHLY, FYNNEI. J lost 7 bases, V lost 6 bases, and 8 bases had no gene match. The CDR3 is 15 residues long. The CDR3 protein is CASRLGQGSGGELFF. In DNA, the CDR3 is TGTGCCAGCAGATTGGGACAGGGGTCAGGCGGGGAGCTGTTTTTT.

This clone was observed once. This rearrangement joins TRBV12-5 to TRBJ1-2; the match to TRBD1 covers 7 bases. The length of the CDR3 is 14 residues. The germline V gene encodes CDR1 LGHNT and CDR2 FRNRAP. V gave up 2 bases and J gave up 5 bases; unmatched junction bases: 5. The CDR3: CASGLSGTDYGYTF. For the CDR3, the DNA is TGTGCTAGTGGTTTGTCCGGGACAGATTATGGCTACACCTTC.

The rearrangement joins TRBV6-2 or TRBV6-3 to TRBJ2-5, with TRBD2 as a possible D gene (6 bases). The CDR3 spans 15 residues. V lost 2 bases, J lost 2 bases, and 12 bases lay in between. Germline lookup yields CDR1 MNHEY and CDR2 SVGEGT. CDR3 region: CASSYPGGDQETQYF. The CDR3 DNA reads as TGTGCCAGCAGTTACCCCGGCGGGGATCAAGAGACCCAGTACTTC.

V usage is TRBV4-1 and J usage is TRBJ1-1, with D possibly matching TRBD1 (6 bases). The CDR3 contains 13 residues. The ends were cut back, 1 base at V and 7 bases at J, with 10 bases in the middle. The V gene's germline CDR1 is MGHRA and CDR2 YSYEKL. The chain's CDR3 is CASSQVADSEAFF. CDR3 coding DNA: TGCGCCAGCAGCCAAGTTGCGGACAGTGAAGCTTTCTTT.

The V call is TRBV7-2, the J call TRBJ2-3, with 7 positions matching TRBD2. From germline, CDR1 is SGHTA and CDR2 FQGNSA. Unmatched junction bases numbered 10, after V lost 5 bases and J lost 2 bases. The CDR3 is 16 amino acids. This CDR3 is CASSPPGSGLTDTQYF. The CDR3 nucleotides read TGTGCCAGCAGCCCCCCAGGTAGCGGGCTCACAGATACGCAGTATTTT.

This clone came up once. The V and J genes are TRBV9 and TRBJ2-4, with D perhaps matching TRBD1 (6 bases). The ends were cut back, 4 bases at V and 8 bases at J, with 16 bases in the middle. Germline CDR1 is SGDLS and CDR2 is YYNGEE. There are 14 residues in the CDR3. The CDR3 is CASSIHSEGDIQYF. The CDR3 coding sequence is TGTGCCAGCAGCATCCACTCCGAGGGGGACATTCAGTACTTC.

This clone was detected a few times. CDR3 sequence: CASRGGGGNQPQHF. DNA for the CDR3: TGTGCCAGCAGAGGGGGCGGAGGCAATCAGCCCCAGCATTTT. This rearrangement joins TRBV6-5 to TRBJ1-5, with 7 bases identical to TRBD1. The CDR3 consists of 14 residues. V lost 6 bases to trimming and J lost 2 bases; unmatched junction nucleotides: 4. In germline, CDR1 is MNHEY, CDR2 SVGAGI.

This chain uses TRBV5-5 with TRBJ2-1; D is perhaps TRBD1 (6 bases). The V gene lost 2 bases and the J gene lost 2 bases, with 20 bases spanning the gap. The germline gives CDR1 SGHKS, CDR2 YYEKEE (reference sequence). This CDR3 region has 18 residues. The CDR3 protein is CASSFHDPGRGPYNEQFF. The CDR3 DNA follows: TGTGCCAGCAGCTTTCATGACCCGGGCAGGGGACCCTACAATGAGCAGTTCTTC.

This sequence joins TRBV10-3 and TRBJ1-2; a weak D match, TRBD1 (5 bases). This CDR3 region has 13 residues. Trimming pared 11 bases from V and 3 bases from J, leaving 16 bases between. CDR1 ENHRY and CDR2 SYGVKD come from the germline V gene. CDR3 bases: TGTGCCTCACAGGCCACAGGAGACTATGGCTACACCTTC. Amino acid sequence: CASQATGDYGYTF.